Below are 5 T cell receptor beta chains sequenced from a single sample in a study of blood T cell repertoires in COVID-19 (dated by TCRdb to the early 2020s). Libraries were made using the immunoSEQ multiplex PCR assay. TCRdb obtained this table from immuneACCESS and retained in-frame rearrangements with V and J assigned. These tables miss some clones; where compared with another copy, unresolved V genes account for less than half of the shortfall, and the remainder is unexplained. A total of roughly 150,000 clones appear in this sample, 80% to 90% of them only once. Approximately 11% of the sample rests with the top ten. Sequences were obtained from peripheral blood. The source of these receptors is a human donor in a cohort sampled during active COVID-19.

Written as DNA, the CDR3 is TGTGCCAGCAGCTTAGAATTCGCGACAGGGTCGCCCTATGGCTACACCTTC. This gives the protein CASSLEFATGSPYGYTF. The rearrangement uses TRBV7-8 and TRBJ1-2; 7 bases agree with TRBD1. The germline V gene encodes CDR1 SGHVS and CDR2 FQNEAQ. The CDR3 runs to 17 residues. V lost 1 base to trimming and J lost 4 bases; unmatched junction nucleotides: 12. Variable domain in full (rest from reference TRBV7-8 and TRBJ1-2): GAGVSQSPRYKVAKRGQDVALRCDPISGHVSLFWYQQALGQGPEFLTYFQNEAQLDKSGLPSDRFFAERPEGSVSTLKIQRTQQEDSAVYLCASSLEFATGSPYGYTFGSGTRLTVV.

The chain recombines TRBV27 with TRBJ2-1, with a weak D call TRBD2 (6 bases). This CDR3 has 14 residues. In germline, CDR1 is MNHEY, CDR2 SMNVEV (reference sequence). Trimming left V 4 bases short and J 7 bases short, with 14 bases between. The CDR3 region is CASSSPLALNEQFF. CDR3 DNA sequence: TGTGCCAGCAGTTCACCCCTAGCGCTGAATGAGCAGTTCTTC.

V is TRBV7-9 and J is TRBJ2-3, with TRBD1 identical over 9 bases. The CDR3 extends over 14 amino acids. Trimming cost V 8 bases and J 2 bases; bases outside gene matches: 5. Germline V gives CDR1 SEHNR, CDR2 FQNEAQ (reference sequence). The CDR3 reads CASCRDRATDTQYF. CDR3 coding DNA: TGTGCCAGCTGCCGGGACAGGGCCACAGATACGCAGTATTTT. The variable domain in full, completed from reference TRBV7-9 and TRBJ2-3, reads DTGVSQNPRHKITKRGQNVTFRCDPISEHNRLYWYRQTLGQGPEFLTYFQNEAQLEKSRLLSDRFSAERPKGSFSTLEIQRTEQGDSAMYLCASCRDRATDTQYFGPGTRLTVL.

The chain couples TRBV12-5 to TRBJ2-1, with 8 bases matching TRBD2. V was pared by 0 bases and J by 1 base, with 2 bases of the junction left unmatched. The CDR3 covers 16 residues. From germline, CDR1 is LGHNT and CDR2 FRNRAP. For the CDR3, the DNA is TGTGCTAGTGGTTTGGTAGCGGGAGATTCCTACAATGAGCAGTTCTTC. Amino acids: CASGLVAGDSYNEQFF.

In this sample, this clone turned up a few times. This chain uses TRBV21-1 with TRBJ1-5; the table's D call, TRBD1, was not checked against the DNA. TRBV21-1 is tagged as a pseudogene. The CDR3 has 14 amino acids. Here the CDR3 DNA reads TGTGCCAGCAGCAAACCTTACGGGCCAGGGCCCGTGGATTTT. This encodes CASSKPYGPGPVDF.